The next 13 T cell receptor beta chains were all read from a single sample in a study of blood T cell repertoires in COVID-19. Sequencing used immunoSEQ multiplex PCR; TCRdb keeps in-frame clones, though not all of them. Of under 250,000 clones listed, 83% are singletons. Sequenced sample: peripheral blood. The receptors were sampled from a human donor in a cohort sampled during active COVID-19.

The V gene is TRBV18, the J gene TRBJ2-7; D is perhaps TRBD1 (6 bases). CDR1 and CDR2 (germline): KGHSH, LQKENI. Trimming stripped 4 bases from V and 3 bases from J, with 13 bases between. The CDR3 totals 14 residues. Here the CDR3 DNA reads TGTGCCAGCTCACTTGCCGACAGGAACTACGAGCAGTACTTC. This codes for CASSLADRNYEQYF.

J is TRBJ2-3 and V is TRBV7-6; 11 nucleotides match TRBD2. The CDR3 consists of 16 residues. Germline V gene data show CDR1 as SGHVS and CDR2 as FNYEAQ. V dropped 3 bases and J dropped 2; count of bases not matched to a gene: 4. In nucleotides, the CDR3 is TGTGCCAGCAGCTTGCTAGCGGGGGGATACACAGATACGCAGTATTTT. This encodes CASSLLAGGYTDTQYF.

As DNA, the CDR3 is TGTGCCAGTAGCCCAGAAGAGGGCAAAAACATTCAGTACTTC. It translates to CASSPEEGKNIQYF. The V and J genes are TRBV19 and TRBJ2-4, with D possibly being TRBD2 (5 bases). This CDR3 region has 14 residues. Per the germline V gene, CDR1 is LNHDA and CDR2 is SQIVND (reference sequence). V was shortened by 6 bases and J by 3 bases, with 12 bases between the two germline ends.

The chain is built from TRBV5-4 and TRBJ1-2, with D perhaps TRBD1 (6 bases). Germline V lookup: CDR1 SGHNT, CDR2 YYREEE (reference sequence). V lost 2 bases to trimming and J lost 3 bases, with 11 bases between them. This CDR3 has 14 residues. The CDR3 here is CASSLGGQYYGYTF. The CDR3 coding sequence is TGTGCCAGCAGCTTAGGTGGACAGTACTATGGCTACACCTTC.

The V and J genes are TRBV18 and TRBJ2-2; no reliable D call. V was cut by 0 bases and J by 1 base, with 6 bases left in between. The CDR3 spans 15 residues. Germline V gene sequence: CDR1 KGHSH, CDR2 LQKENI. CDR3 in amino acids: CASSPPSQNTGELFF. The CDR3 DNA follows: TGTGCCAGCTCACCACCGAGCCAGAACACCGGGGAGCTGTTTTTT.

A remark on this clone: A read error may produce the germline difference seen at one junction end. The chain links TRBV7-7 to TRBJ2-5, with D tentatively TRBD1 (7 bases). CDR3 length equals 16 residues. Germline V gene data show CDR1 as SSHAT and CDR2 as FNYEAQ (reference sequence). The CDR3 DNA reads as TGTGCTAGCAGCTTAGATGGAGGGGGCAATGGAGAGACCCAGTACTTC. Its protein is CASSLDGGGNGETQYF.

Here the CDR3 DNA reads TGTGCCAGCAGCTTAGTGGGCGGGATACGAGAGACCCAGTACTTC. Translating gives CASSLVGGIRETQYF. J is TRBJ2-5 and V is TRBV7-6; D may be TRBD2 (6 bases). This CDR3 comprises 15 residues. Germline-derived CDR1 and CDR2 are SGHVS and FNYEAQ. The V and J ends lost 1 base and 4 bases respectively, with 13 bases between them.

This sequence joins TRBV5-6 and TRBJ1-3, with D unresolved. CDR3 length equals 15 residues. The V and J ends lost 4 bases and 1 base respectively, with 12 bases between them. CDR1 and CDR2 (germline): SGHDT, YYEEEE. CDR3 bases: TGTGCCAGCAGCCCCCGCAGGATATCTGGAAACACCATATATTTT. Amino acids: CASSPRRISGNTIYF.

The J gene is TRBJ2-5, the V gene TRBV5-1; tentative D call: TRBD2 (6 bases). Germline V CDR1 and CDR2: SGHRS, YFSETQ. V lost 3 bases, J lost 2 bases, and 8 bases lay in between. The CDR3 runs 13 residues. The CDR3 coding sequence is TGCGCCAGCAGCTCTAGCGTGCAAGAGACCCAGTACTTC. Protein: CASSSSVQETQYF.

This clone was detected only once. The chain has TRBV5-1 and TRBJ2-5, with 9 bases lining up with TRBD2. CDR3 size: 15 residues. Germline V CDR1 and CDR2: SGHRS, YFSETQ. Trimming cost V 0 bases and J 4 bases; bases outside gene matches: 4. For the CDR3, the DNA is TGCGCCAGCAGCTTGGAAGCGGGGGGCCCAGAGACCCAGTACTTC. Translation gives CASSLEAGGPETQYF.

The genes are TRBV10-3 and TRBJ2-2; D is possibly TRBD1 (5 bases). CDR1 and CDR2 (germline): ENHRY, SYGVKD. Trimming shortened V by 2 bases and J by 4 bases, and 14 bases separated the two germline ends. The CDR3 totals 16 residues. CDR3 DNA: TGTGCCATCAGTGAGCTTCAGGGTCCGGGCACCGGGGAGCTGTTTTTT. Its translation: CAISELQGPGTGELFF.

The V call is TRBV6-5, the J call TRBJ1-1, with TRBD1 identical over 11 bases. The V segment lost 8 bases and the J segment 7 bases; nucleotides outside the gene matches: 9. The CDR3 loop spans 14 amino acids. In germline, CDR1 is MNHEY, CDR2 SVGAGI. CDR3 DNA sequence: TGTGCCAGCCGGGACAGGGGGGAATCCCGTGAAGCTTTCTTT. Protein product: CASRDRGESREAFF.

This clone was recorded once. This sequence joins TRBV3-1 (or the pseudogene TRBV3-2) and TRBJ1-2, with 10 positions matching TRBD1. Germline trimming cut 1 base from V and 8 bases from J; bases unmatched to any gene: 1. CDR3 length equals 13 residues. Germline lookup yields CDR1 LGHDT and CDR2 YNNKEL (reference sequence). The CDR3 protein is CASSQGDRGGYTF. The DNA for the CDR3 is TGTGCCAGCAGCCAAGGGGACAGGGGCGGCTACACCTTC.